Presented here are 27 T cell receptor beta chains from one specimen sequenced in a study of Tregs in tolerant kidney transplant recipients. Profiled with immunoSEQ multiplex PCR; TCRdb holds only in-frame clones, not every one. This sample has roughly 17,000 clones; roughly four fifths occur once, and the top ten carry roughly 2.7%. Sequenced: Tregs from blood. The origin of the receptors is a human donor in good health.

The chain combines TRBV11-3 with TRBJ2-1, with D perhaps TRBD2 (6 bases). Germline CDR1 is SGHNT and CDR2 is YENEEA. This CDR3 contains 17 residues. V lost 5 bases to trimming and J lost 3 bases, with 20 bases between them. This CDR3 is CASSQRGGLAYYNEQFF. The CDR3 bases are TGTGCCAGCAGCCAAAGGGGTGGGCTAGCGTACTACAATGAGCAGTTCTTC.

V and J are TRBV6-1 and TRBJ1-2, with D possibly matching TRBD1 (5 bases). CDR3 length equals 15 residues. Germline V gene lookup returns CDR1 MNHNS and CDR2 SASEGT. The ends were cut back, 6 bases at V and 7 bases at J, with 21 bases in the middle. The CDR3 coding sequence is TGTGCCAGCAGAGGGGTCCGGGGGAGCTCCGGTGGCTACACCTTC. Encoded protein: CASRGVRGSSGGYTF.

This clone was found once. The chain carries TRBV30 and TRBJ1-4; tentatively, D is TRBD1 (5 bases). Germline V gives CDR1 GTSNPN, CDR2 SVGIG (reference sequence). This CDR3 is built from 15 residues. V was clipped by 3 bases and J by 3 bases, with 14 bases between them. This chain's CDR3 is CAWRNRGGANEKLFF. CDR3 nucleotides: TGTGCCTGGAGAAATCGGGGGGGGGCTAATGAAAAACTGTTTTTT.

V is TRBV7-3 and J is TRBJ1-1; weak D call: TRBD1 (6 bases). The germline V gene has CDR1 SGHTA and CDR2 FQGTGA. The CDR3 sequence is 14 residues long. The V end was cut by 6 bases, the J end by 0 bases, with 11 bases between. The CDR3 is CASRPGDMNTEAFF. CDR3 bases: TGTGCCAGCAGACCAGGGGATATGAACACTGAAGCTTTCTTT. Full variable domain (missing parts from reference TRBV7-3 and TRBJ1-1): GAGVSQTPSNKVTEKGKYVELRCDPISGHTALYWYRQSLGQGPEFLIYFQGTGAADDSGLPNDRFFAVRPEGSVSTLKIQRTERGDSAVYLCASRPGDMNTEAFFGQGTRLTVV.

The table lists this clone with a count of one. The chain employs TRBV6-5 and TRBJ2-5; 16 bases are a match to TRBD2. There are 15 residues in the CDR3. The germline V gene has CDR1 MNHEY and CDR2 SVGAGI. After removal of 6 bases from V and 10 bases from J, the junction contained 8 bases not matched to a gene. The CDR3 nucleotides are TGTGCCAGCAGGGGACTAGCGGGAGGGCATGGGAACCAGTACTTC. This translates into CASRGLAGGHGNQYF.

The rearrangement uses TRBV5-6 and TRBJ2-3; possible D gene TRBD2, 5 bases. The length of the CDR3 is 15 residues. V lost 2 bases and J 1 base, leaving 11 bases between the germline ends. Per the germline V gene, CDR1 is SGHDT and CDR2 is YYEEEE. The CDR3 reads CASSFGSDGTDTQYF. Here the CDR3 DNA reads TGTGCCAGCAGCTTTGGGAGCGACGGCACAGATACGCAGTATTTT.

The V gene is TRBV28, the J gene TRBJ2-5, with D perhaps matching TRBD1 (6 bases). Between the trimmed V and J ends, which lost 2 bases and 1 base, there was a span of 14 bases. The CDR3 covers 16 residues. The germline CDR1 and CDR2 sequences are MDHEN and SYDVKM. The CDR3 reads CASSLVPSRGQETQYF. CDR3 DNA sequence: TGTGCCAGCAGTTTAGTCCCTAGCAGGGGCCAAGAGACCCAGTACTTC.

The chain couples TRBV4-1 to TRBJ2-5; the D is unclear. The V gene's germline CDR1 is MGHRA and CDR2 YSYEKL. Deletions cut 4 bases from V and 5 bases from J, with 11 bases between. This CDR3 is built from 13 residues. CDR3 sequence: CASSRSDVETQYF. The CDR3 nucleotides read TGCGCCAGCAGCCGAAGTGACGTGGAGACCCAGTACTTC.

The chain recombines TRBV5-1 with TRBJ2-3; D is uncertain. In germline, CDR1 is SGHRS, CDR2 YFSETQ. Deletions cut 4 bases from V and 0 bases from J, with 18 bases between. The CDR3 totals 17 residues. In DNA form, the CDR3 reads TGCGCCAGCAGCCCTGCCCGGGCAAGTGCTAGCACAGATACGCAGTATTTT. It codes for CASSPARASASTDTQYF.

The count of this clone is one. This rearrangement joins TRBV30 to TRBJ2-2; D gene ambiguous. V was clipped by 5 bases and J by 6 bases, with 1 base between them. This CDR3 contains 9 residues. Germline V lookup: CDR1 GTSNPN, CDR2 SVGIG (reference sequence). This chain's CDR3 is CAWPGELFF. The DNA of the CDR3 is TGTGCCTGGCCCGGGGAGCTGTTTTTT.

V and J are TRBV7-2 and TRBJ2-7; D is perhaps TRBD2 (5 bases). Germline V gene lookup returns CDR1 SGHTA and CDR2 FQGNSA. Trimming took off 2 bases at V and 6 bases at J, with 8 bases between the two ends. This CDR3 is built from 12 residues. This CDR3 is CASSLSGSEQYF. CDR3 coding DNA: TGTGCCAGCAGCTTATCGGGGTCCGAGCAGTACTTC.

This clone was seen only once. The chain employs TRBV23-1 and TRBJ2-3; 9 positions agree with TRBD1. TRBV23-1 is an open reading frame whose function is uncertain. J gave up 5 bases and V 0 bases, and 6 bases lay outside the gene matches. The CDR3 runs to 16 residues. For the CDR3, the DNA is TGCGCCAGCAGTCAATCGTGGGACAGGGTGGTAGATACGCAGTATTTT. Its translation is CASSQSWDRVVDTQYF.

The chain recombines TRBV19 with TRBJ2-3, with D possibly TRBD1 on 6 matching bases. The length of the CDR3 is 17 residues. Germline assignment: CDR1 LNHDA and CDR2 SQIVND (reference sequence). Trimming removed 4 bases from V and 8 bases from J, with 25 bases in between. This chain's CDR3 is CASSTTGLQTGRSTQYF. For the CDR3, the DNA is TGTGCCAGTAGTACTACAGGGTTACAGACTGGGCGTAGTACGCAGTATTTT. Together with reference TRBV19 and TRBJ2-3, the CDR3 gives the full variable domain: DGGITQSPKYLFRKEGQNVTLSCEQNLNHDAMYWYRQDPGQGLRLIYYSQIVNDFQKGDIAEGYSVSREKKESFPLTVTSAQKNPTAFYLCASSTTGLQTGRSTQYFGPGTRLTVL.

This clone was seen more than once but under ten times. The rearrangement links TRBV14 to TRBJ2-3; 8 nucleotides line up with TRBD2. Germline V gene sequence: CDR1 SGHDN, CDR2 FVKESK. The CDR3 loop spans 15 amino acids. V was clipped by 0 bases and J by 5 bases; unmatched bases: 4. Here the CDR3 reads CASSQEIGGGDTQYF. DNA for the CDR3: TGTGCCAGCAGCCAAGAGATCGGGGGGGGAGATACGCAGTATTTT.

The chain combines TRBV6-6 with TRBJ1-5; 8 bases line up with TRBD1. Unmatched junction bases numbered 10, after V lost 8 bases and J lost 4 bases. Germline V lookup: CDR1 MNHNY, CDR2 SVGAGI (reference sequence). CDR3 size: 15 residues. CDR3 in amino acids: CASCPGTGFNQPQHF. CDR3 sequence (DNA): TGTGCCAGCTGCCCAGGGACAGGCTTTAATCAGCCCCAGCATTTT.

This clone occurred once. The rearrangement uses TRBV6-1 and TRBJ2-7; the match to TRBD1 covers 11 bases. J was trimmed by 3 bases and V by 0 bases; bases with no gene match: 10. Germline-derived CDR1 and CDR2 are MNHNS and SASEGT. The length of the CDR3 is 18 residues. DNA for the CDR3: TGTGCCAGCAGTGAAGCGCTCCCCGGGACAGGGGGAAACTACGAGCAGTACTTC. Its protein product is CASSEALPGTGGNYEQYF.

V is TRBV10-3 and J is TRBJ2-3; 10 bases map to TRBD2. This CDR3 is 14 amino acids long. Germline assignment: CDR1 ENHRY and CDR2 SYGVKD. V shed 10 bases and J 0 bases; nucleotides not matched to a gene: 4. CDR3 coding DNA: TGTGCCACCGGACTAGCGGTCAGCACAGATACGCAGTATTTT. Protein: CATGLAVSTDTQYF.

This clone appeared a single time. The V call is TRBV4-2, the J call TRBJ2-7, with 8 bases matching TRBD2. The V gene end was trimmed by 0 bases and the J gene end by 4 bases; junction bases not matched to a gene: 5. The germline V gene has CDR1 LGHNA and CDR2 YNFKEQ. The CDR3 is 15 amino acids. CDR3 bases: TGTGCCAGCAGCCAAGACTCGGGACTAGTATACGAGCAGTACTTC. This codes for CASSQDSGLVYEQYF.

The chain couples TRBV5-1 to TRBJ2-2, with TRBD1 matching 7 bases. Germline V gives CDR1 SGHRS, CDR2 YFSETQ. The CDR3 runs to 15 residues. J was trimmed by 6 bases and V by 5 bases; bases with no gene match: 10. This chain's CDR3 is CASSSTIQGPGELFF. The CDR3, as DNA: TGCGCCAGCAGTTCAACCATACAGGGGCCCGGGGAGCTGTTTTTT.

J is TRBJ1-5 and V is TRBV6-6; D is unclear. This CDR3 region has 13 residues. V was cut by 8 bases and J by 6 bases, with 14 bases left in between. Germline CDR1 and CDR2: MNHNY and SVGAGI (reference sequence). The CDR3 region has the DNA TGTGCCAGCCATTGGGGATCGGCTCAGCCCCAGCATTTT. Amino acid sequence: CASHWGSAQPQHF.

The chain has TRBV9 and TRBJ2-7, with no clear D. Germline V gene sequence: CDR1 SGDLS, CDR2 YYNGEE. The V gene lost 0 bases and the J gene lost 3 bases, with 10 bases spanning the gap. CDR3 size: 14 residues. CDR3 nucleotides: TGTGCCAGCAGCGTAGGAGGCGGTCGCTACGAGCAGTACTTC. Its protein is CASSVGGGRYEQYF.

The chain joins TRBV4-1 to TRBJ1-3; no definite D call. Trimming shortened V by 2 bases and J by 1 base, and 27 bases separated the two germline ends. The CDR3 covers 21 residues. Per germline, CDR1 MGHRA and CDR2 YSYEKL. DNA of the CDR3: TGCGCCAGCAGCCAAACCGAACCCCTTGTGCTGTCTCTGGGATCTGGAAACACCATATATTTT. Amino acid sequence: CASSQTEPLVLSLGSGNTIYF.

The gene calls are TRBV28 and TRBJ1-2, with D perhaps matching TRBD1 (6 bases). Trimming shortened V by 7 bases and J by 2 bases, and 20 bases separated the two germline ends. The length of the CDR3 is 16 residues. Germline loops: CDR1 MDHEN, CDR2 SYDVKM. The CDR3 region is CASTPLGSGGNYGYTF. The CDR3 DNA is TGTGCCAGCACCCCCCTTGGGTCTGGGGGCAACTATGGCTACACCTTC.

The chain combines TRBV4-1 with TRBJ2-6; TRBD2 matches at 7 bases. The CDR3 contains 18 residues. V gave up 3 bases and J gave up 2 bases; unmatched junction bases: 10. Germline CDR1 is MGHRA and CDR2 is YSYEKL. The CDR3 bases are TGCGCCAGCAGCCAGGATGGGGCAGGGAGGGCTGGGGCCAACGTCCTGACTTTC. Translating gives CASSQDGAGRAGANVLTF.

V usage is TRBV4-1 and J usage is TRBJ1-6, with D unresolved. V gave up 6 bases and J gave up 1 base, with 16 bases separating them. In germline, CDR1 is MGHRA, CDR2 YSYEKL. The CDR3 contains 17 residues. The CDR3 nucleotides are TGCGCCAGCAGGCAATTAGACATGATTTCCTATAATTCACCCCTCCACTTT. Translation gives CASRQLDMISYNSPLHF.

The J gene is TRBJ2-5, the V gene TRBV7-2, with TRBD1 matching 10 bases. This CDR3 has 17 amino acids. Germline lookup yields CDR1 SGHTA and CDR2 FQGNSA. The V gene end was trimmed by 2 bases and the J gene end by 1 base; junction bases not matched to a gene: 7. The CDR3 region has the DNA TGTGCCAGCAGCTTAAGGGGGACAGGGGCGGTCCAAGAGACCCAGTACTTC. As protein: CASSLRGTGAVQETQYF.

The chain couples TRBV29-1 to TRBJ2-7, with no clear D. CDR1 is SQVTM and CDR2 is ANQGSEA in the germline V gene. This CDR3 is built from 13 residues. The V end was cut by 2 bases, the J end by 1 base, with 9 bases between. The CDR3: CSVESPRSYEQYF. CDR3 DNA: TGCAGCGTTGAAAGTCCCAGATCCTACGAGCAGTACTTC.